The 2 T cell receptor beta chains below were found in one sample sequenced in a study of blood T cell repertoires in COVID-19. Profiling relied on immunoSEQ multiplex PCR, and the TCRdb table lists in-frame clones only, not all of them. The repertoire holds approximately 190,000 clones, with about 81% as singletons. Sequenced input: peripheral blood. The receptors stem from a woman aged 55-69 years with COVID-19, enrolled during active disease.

DNA of the CDR3: TGTGCCAGCAGGGACAGGGGCCCCACCTACGAGCAGTACGTC. The encoded protein is CASRDRGPTYEQYV. The V and J genes are TRBV6-5 and TRBJ2-7; 9 bases align to TRBD1. Germline V gene lookup returns CDR1 MNHEY and CDR2 SVGAGI. The CDR3 sequence is 14 residues long. V was pared by 6 bases and J by 2 bases, with 5 bases of the junction left unmatched.

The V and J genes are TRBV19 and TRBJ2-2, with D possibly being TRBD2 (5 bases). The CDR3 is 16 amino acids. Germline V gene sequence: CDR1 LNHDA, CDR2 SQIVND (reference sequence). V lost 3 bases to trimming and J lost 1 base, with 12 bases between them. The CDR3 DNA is TGTGCCAGTAGTATCCGACCACTAGGGAACACCGGGGAGCTGTTTTTT. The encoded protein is CASSIRPLGNTGELFF.